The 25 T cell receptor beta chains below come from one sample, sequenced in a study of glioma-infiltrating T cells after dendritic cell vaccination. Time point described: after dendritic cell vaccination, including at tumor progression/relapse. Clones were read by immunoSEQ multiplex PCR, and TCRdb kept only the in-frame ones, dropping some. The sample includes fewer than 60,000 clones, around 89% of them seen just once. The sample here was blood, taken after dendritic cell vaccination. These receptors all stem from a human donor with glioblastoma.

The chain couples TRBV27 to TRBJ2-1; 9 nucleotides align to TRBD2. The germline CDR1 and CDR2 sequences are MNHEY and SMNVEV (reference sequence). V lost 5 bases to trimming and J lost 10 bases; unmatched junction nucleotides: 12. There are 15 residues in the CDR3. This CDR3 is CASSPGVAGVNEQFF. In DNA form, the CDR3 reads TGTGCCAGCAGTCCCGGCGTAGCGGGAGTCAACGAGCAGTTCTTC.

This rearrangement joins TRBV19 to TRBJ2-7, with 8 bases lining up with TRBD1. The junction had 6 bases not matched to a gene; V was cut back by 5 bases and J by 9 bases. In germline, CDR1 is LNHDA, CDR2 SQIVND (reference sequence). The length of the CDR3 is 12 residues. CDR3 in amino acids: CASSRRTGRQYF. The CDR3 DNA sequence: TGTGCCAGTAGTCGACGGACAGGGCGGCAGTACTTC.

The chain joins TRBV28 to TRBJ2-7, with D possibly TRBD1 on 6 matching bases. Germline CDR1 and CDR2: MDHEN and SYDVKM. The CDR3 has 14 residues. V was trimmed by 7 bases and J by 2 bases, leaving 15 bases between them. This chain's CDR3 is CASNSPGQAYEQYF. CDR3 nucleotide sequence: TGTGCCAGCAATTCTCCGGGACAAGCCTACGAGCAGTACTTC.

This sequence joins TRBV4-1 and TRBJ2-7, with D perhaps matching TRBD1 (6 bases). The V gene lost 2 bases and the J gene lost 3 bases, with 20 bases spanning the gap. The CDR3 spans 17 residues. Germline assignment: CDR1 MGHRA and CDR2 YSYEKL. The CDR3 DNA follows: TGCGCCAGCAGCCAAACCCCGGGTGGGGTAGGGGGCTACGAGCAGTACTTC. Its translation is CASSQTPGGVGGYEQYF.

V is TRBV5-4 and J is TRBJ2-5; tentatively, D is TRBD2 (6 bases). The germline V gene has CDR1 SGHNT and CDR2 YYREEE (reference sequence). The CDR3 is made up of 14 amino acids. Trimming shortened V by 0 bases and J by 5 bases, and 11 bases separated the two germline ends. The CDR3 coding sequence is TGTGCCAGCAGCTTGGATTTTCGGGGGGAGACCCAGTACTTC. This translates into CASSLDFRGETQYF.

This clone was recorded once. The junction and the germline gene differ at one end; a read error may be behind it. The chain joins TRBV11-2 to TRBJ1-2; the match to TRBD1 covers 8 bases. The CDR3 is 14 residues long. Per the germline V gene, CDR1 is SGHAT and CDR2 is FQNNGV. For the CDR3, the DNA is TGTGCCAGCAGCGTAGACAGGGGCACCTATGGCTACACCTTC. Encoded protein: CASSVDRGTYGYTF.

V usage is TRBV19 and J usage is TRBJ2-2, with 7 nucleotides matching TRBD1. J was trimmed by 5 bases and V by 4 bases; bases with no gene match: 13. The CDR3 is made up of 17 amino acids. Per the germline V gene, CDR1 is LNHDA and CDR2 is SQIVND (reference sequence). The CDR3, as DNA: TGTGCCAGTAGTAATCCTACAGAGGGGGCCTGGACCGGGGAGCTGTTTTTT. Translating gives CASSNPTEGAWTGELFF.

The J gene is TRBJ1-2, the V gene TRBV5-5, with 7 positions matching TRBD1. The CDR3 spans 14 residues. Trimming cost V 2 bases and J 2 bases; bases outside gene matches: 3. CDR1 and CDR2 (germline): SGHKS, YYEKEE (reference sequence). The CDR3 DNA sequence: TGTGCCAGCAGCTTAGACAGGGCCAACTATGGCTACACCTTC. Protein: CASSLDRANYGYTF.

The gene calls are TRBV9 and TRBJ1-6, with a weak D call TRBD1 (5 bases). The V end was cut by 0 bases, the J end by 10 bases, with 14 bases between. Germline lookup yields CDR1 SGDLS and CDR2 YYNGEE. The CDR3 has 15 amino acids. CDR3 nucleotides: TGTGCCAGCAGCGTAGCGGGCAGGGACTCATCACCCCTCCACTTT. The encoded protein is CASSVAGRDSSPLHF. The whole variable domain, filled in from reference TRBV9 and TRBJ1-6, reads DSGVTQTPKHLITATGQRVTLRCSPRSGDLSVYWYQQSLDQGLQFLIQYYNGEERAKGNILERFSAQQFPDLHSELNLSSLELGDSALYFCASSVAGRDSSPLHFGNGTRLTVT.

The CDR3 loop is CASSLDGQGGPLKFQPQHF. CDR3 DNA: TGTGCCAGCAGCTTAGACGGGCAGGGAGGTCCACTTAAATTTCAGCCCCAGCATTTT. V gene TRBV7-2 combines with J gene TRBJ1-5; D possibly corresponds to TRBD1 (5 bases). The CDR3 has 19 residues. CDR1 SGHTA and CDR2 FQGNSA come from the germline V gene. V was clipped by 1 base and J by 6 bases, with 25 bases between them.

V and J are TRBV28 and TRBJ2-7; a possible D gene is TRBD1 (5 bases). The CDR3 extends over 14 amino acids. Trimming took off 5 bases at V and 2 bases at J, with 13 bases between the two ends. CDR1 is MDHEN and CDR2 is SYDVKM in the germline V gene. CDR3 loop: CASSTKRGPYEQYF. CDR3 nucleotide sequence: TGTGCCAGCAGTACCAAAAGGGGCCCCTACGAGCAGTACTTC. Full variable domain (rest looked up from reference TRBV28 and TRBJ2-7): DVKVTQSSRYLVKRTGEKVFLECVQDMDHENMFWYRQDPGLGLRLIYFSYDVKMKEKGDIPEGYSVSREKKERFSLILESASTNQTSMYLCASSTKRGPYEQYFGPGTRLTVT.

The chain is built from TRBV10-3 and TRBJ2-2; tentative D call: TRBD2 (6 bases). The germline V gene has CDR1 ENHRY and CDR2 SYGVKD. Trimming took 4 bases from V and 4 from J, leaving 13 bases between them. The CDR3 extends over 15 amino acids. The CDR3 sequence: CAISGLAEPTGELFF. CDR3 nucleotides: TGTGCCATCAGTGGTTTAGCGGAACCCACCGGGGAGCTGTTTTTT.

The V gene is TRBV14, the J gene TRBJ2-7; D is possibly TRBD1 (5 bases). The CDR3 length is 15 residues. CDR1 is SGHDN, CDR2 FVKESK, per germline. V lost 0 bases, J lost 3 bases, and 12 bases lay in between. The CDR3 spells CASSQEQTEYYEQYF. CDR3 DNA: TGTGCCAGCAGCCAAGAGCAGACAGAGTACTACGAGCAGTACTTC.

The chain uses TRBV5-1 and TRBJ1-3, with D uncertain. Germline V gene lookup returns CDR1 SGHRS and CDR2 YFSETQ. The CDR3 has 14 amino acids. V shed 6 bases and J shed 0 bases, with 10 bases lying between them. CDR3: CASTLGYSGNTIYF. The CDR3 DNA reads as TGCGCCAGCACGCTAGGCTACTCTGGAAACACCATATATTTT. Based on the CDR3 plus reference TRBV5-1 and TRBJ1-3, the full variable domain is KAGVTQTPRYLIKTRGQQVTLSCSPISGHRSVSWYQQTPGQGLQFLFEYFSETQRNKGNFPGRFSGRQFSNSRSEMNVSTLELGDSALYLCASTLGYSGNTIYFGEGSWLTVV.

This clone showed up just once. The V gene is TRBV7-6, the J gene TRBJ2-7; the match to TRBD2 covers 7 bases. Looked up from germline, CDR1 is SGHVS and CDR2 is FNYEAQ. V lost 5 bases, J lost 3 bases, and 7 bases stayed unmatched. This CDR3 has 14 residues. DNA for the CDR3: TGTGCCAGCAGCCCAGCGGGACTAATCTACGAGCAGTACTTC. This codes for CASSPAGLIYEQYF.

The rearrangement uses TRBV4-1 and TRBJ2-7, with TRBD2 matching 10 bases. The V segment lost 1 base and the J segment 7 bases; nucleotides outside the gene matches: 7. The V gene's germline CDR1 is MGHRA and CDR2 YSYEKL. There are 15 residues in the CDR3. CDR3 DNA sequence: TGCGCCAGCAGCCAAGTTGGGCTAGCGGGAGAAGAGCAGTACTTC. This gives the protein CASSQVGLAGEEQYF.

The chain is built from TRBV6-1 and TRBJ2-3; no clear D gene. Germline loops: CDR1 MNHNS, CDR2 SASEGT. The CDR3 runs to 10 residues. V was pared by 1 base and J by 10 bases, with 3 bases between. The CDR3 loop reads CASSEVSQYF. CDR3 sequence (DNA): TGTGCCAGCAGTGAAGTATCGCAGTATTTT.

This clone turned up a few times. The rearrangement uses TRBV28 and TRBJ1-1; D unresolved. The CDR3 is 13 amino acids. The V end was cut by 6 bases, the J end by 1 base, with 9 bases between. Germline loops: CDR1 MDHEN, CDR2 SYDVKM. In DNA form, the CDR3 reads TGTGCCAGCAGGAGACGACAGAACACTGAAGCTTTCTTT. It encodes CASRRRQNTEAFF.

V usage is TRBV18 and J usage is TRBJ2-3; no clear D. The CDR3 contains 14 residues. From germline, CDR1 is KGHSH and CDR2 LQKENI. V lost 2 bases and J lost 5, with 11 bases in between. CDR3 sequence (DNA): TGTGCCAGCTCACCAGTCTCCCGCGGAGATACGCAGTATTTT. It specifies CASSPVSRGDTQYF. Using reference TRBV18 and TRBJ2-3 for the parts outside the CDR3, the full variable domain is NAGVMQNPRHLVRRRGQEARLRCSPMKGHSHVYWYRQLPEEGLKFMVYLQKENIIDESGMPKERFSAEFPKEGPSILRIQQVVRGDSAAYFCASSPVSRGDTQYFGPGTRLTVL.

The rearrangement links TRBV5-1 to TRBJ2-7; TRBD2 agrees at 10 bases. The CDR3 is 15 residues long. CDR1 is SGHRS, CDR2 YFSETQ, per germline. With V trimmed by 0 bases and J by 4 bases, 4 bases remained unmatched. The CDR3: CASSLEAGGYYEQYF. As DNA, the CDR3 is TGCGCCAGCAGCTTGGAAGCGGGAGGGTATTACGAGCAGTACTTC.

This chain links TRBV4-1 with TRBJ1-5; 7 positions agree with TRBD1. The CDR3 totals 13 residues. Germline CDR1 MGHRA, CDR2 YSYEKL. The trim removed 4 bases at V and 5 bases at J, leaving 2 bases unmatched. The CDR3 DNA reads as TGCGCCAGCAGCCGACAGGGCGATCAGCCCCAGCATTTT. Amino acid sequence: CASSRQGDQPQHF.

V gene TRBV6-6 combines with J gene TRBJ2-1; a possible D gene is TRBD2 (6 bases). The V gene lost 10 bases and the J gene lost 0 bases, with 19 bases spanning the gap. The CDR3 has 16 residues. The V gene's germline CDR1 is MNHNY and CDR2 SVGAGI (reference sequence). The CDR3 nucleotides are TGTGCCACCCAGGCGGGGTTAGCGGCCTCCTACAATGAGCAGTTCTTC. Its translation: CATQAGLAASYNEQFF.

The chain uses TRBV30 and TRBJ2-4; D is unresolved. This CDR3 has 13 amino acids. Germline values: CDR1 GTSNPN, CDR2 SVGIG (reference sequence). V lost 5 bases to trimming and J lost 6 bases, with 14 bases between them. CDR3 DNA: TGTGCCTGGGGCTTTGGGCAGAGAAACATTCAGTACTTC. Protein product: CAWGFGQRNIQYF.

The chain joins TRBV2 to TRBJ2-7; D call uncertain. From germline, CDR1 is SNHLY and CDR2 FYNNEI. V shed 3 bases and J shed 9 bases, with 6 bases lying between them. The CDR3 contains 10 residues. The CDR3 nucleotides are TGTGCCAGCAGTGATATATTGCAGTACTTC. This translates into CASSDILQYF.

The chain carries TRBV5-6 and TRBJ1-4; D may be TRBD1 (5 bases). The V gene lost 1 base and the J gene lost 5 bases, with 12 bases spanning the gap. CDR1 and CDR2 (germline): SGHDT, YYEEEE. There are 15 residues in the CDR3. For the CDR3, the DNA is TGTGCCAGCAGCTTGTGGCGGCGGGGCAATGAAAAACTGTTTTTT. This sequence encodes CASSLWRRGNEKLFF.